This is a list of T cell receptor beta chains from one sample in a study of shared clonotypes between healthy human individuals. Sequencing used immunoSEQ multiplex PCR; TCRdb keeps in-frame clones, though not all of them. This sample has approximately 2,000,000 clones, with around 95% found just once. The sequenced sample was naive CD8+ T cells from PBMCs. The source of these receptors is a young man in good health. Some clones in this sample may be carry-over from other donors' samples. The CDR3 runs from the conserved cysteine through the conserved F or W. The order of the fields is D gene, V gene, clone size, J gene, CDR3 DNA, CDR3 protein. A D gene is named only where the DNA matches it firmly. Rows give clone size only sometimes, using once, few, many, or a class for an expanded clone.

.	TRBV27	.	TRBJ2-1	TGTGCCAGCAGTTTACCTCCAGGTTCGGGATCGCAGTTCTTC	CASSLPPGSGSQFF
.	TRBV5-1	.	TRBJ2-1	TGCGCCAGCAGCTTAAAGGGCCCCTTGTACAATGAGCAGTTCTTC	CASSLKGPLYNEQFF
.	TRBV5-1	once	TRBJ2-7	TGCGCCAGCAGCTTGGCTTTGAGGGACGGAGCCCACGAGCAGTACTTC	CASSLALRDGAHEQYF
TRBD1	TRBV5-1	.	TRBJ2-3	TGCGCCAGCAGCGAGGGACAGCTTACAGATACGCAGTATTTT	CASSEGQLTDTQYF
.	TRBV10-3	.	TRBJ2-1	TGTGCCATCAGTGAGTCAGGGGTGGACAGTTACAATGAGCAGTTCTTC	CAISESGVDSYNEQFF
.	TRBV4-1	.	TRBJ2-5	TGCGCCAGCAGCCACAGGGCGGGGGAGACCCAGTACTTC	CASSHRAGETQYF
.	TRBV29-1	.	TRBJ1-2	TGCAGCGTTGAATGGGGACTCTGGGGTGGCTACACCTTC	CSVEWGLWGGYTF
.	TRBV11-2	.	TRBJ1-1	TGTGCCAGCAGCTTAGTTTCAGGGGCCATGAACACTGAAGCTTTCTTT	CASSLVSGAMNTEAFF
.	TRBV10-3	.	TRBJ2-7	TGTGCCATCAGCAATACCGGGACACTGGGAGGCGAGCAGTACTTC	CAISNTGTLGGEQYF
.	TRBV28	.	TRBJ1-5	TGTGCCAGCAGTTTCCTCGGGGTCGACAATCAGCCCCAGCATTTT	CASSFLGVDNQPQHF
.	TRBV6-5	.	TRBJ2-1	TGTGCCAGCAGTTACTCGACCGAGGGCCCCTACAATGAGCAGTTCTTC	CASSYSTEGPYNEQFF